This T cell receptor beta chain was documented in a study of T cells after yellow fever vaccination. MiXCR, run by TCRdb on the 5' RACE reads, gives a single entry per CDR3 protein. Of about 350,000 distinct CDR3 sequences in the sample, roughly 8% were seen once. This clonotype was counted between two and nine times. This CDR3 is built from 16 residues. V lost 6 bases, J lost 0 bases, and 15 bases lay in between. CDR1 SGHRS and CDR2 YFSETQ come from the germline V gene. The sample was PBMCs, taken around 45 days after the first yellow fever vaccination. The rearrangement uses TRBV5-1 and TRBJ2-2; D gene unclear. The clonotype comes from a young man who received the YFV17D yellow fever vaccine. CDR3 coding DNA: TGCGCCAGCACCCTACCCCGAGGCGCGAACACCGGGGAGCTGTTTTTT. Its translation: CASTLPRGANTGELFF.